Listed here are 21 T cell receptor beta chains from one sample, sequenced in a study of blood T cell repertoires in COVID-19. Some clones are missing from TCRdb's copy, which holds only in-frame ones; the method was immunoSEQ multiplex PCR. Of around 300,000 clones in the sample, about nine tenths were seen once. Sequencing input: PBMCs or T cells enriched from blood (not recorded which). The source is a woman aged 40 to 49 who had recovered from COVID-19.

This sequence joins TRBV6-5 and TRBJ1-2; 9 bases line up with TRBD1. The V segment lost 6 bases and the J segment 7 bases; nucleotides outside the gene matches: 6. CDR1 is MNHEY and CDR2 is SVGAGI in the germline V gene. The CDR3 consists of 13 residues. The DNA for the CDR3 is TGTGCCAGCAGCGCGACAGGGGGTGGTGGCTACACCTTC. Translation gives CASSATGGGGYTF.

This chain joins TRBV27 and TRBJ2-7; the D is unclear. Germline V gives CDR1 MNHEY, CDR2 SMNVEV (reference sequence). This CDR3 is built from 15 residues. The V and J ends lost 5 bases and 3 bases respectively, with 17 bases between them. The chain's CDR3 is CASSPGLRVNYEQYF. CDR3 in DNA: TGTGCCAGCAGTCCCGGTCTCCGGGTCAACTACGAGCAGTACTTC.

The CDR3 is CSASLTSEGEQFF. The CDR3 region has the DNA TGCAGTGCTAGTCTGACTAGCGAGGGTGAGCAGTTCTTC. The chain recombines TRBV20-1 with TRBJ2-1; 8 positions match TRBD2. CDR1 and CDR2 (germline): DFQATT, SNEGSKA (reference sequence). The V segment lost 3 bases and the J segment 9 bases; nucleotides outside the gene matches: 7. The CDR3 is 13 residues long.

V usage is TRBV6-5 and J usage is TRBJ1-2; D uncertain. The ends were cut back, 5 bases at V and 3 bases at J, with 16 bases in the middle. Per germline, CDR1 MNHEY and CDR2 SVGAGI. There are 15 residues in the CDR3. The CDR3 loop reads CASSLVGGSYYGYTF. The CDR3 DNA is TGTGCCAGCAGTCTAGTTGGTGGGAGTTACTATGGCTACACCTTC.

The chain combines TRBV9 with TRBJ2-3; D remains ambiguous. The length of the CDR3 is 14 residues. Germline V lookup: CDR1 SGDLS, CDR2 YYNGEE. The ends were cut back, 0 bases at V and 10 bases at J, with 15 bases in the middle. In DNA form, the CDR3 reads TGTGCCAGCAGCGTAGCTACTGTCGGTCTTTCGCAGTATTTT. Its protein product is CASSVATVGLSQYF.

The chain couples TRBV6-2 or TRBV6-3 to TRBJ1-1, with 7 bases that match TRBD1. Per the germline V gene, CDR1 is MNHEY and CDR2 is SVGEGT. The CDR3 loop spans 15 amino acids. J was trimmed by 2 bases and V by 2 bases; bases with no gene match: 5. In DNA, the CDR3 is TGTGCCAGCAGTTACCAAGGGACAGTTAACACTGAAGCTTTCTTT. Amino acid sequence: CASSYQGTVNTEAFF.

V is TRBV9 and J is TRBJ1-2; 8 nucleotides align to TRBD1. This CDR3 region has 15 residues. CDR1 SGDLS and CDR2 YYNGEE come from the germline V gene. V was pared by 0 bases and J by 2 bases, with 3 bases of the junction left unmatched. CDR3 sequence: CASSVVDRGNYGYTF. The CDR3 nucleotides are TGTGCCAGCAGCGTAGTAGACAGGGGAAACTATGGCTACACCTTC. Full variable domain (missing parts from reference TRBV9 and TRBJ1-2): DSGVTQTPKHLITATGQRVTLRCSPRSGDLSVYWYQQSLDQGLQFLIQYYNGEERAKGNILERFSAQQFPDLHSELNLSSLELGDSALYFCASSVVDRGNYGYTFGSGTRLTVV.

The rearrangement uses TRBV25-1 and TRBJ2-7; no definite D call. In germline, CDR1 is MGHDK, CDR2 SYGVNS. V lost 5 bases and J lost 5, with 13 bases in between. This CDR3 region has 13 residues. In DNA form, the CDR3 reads TGTGCCAGCAGTTGGGCCACCTCTGACGAGCAGTACTTC. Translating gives CASSWATSDEQYF.

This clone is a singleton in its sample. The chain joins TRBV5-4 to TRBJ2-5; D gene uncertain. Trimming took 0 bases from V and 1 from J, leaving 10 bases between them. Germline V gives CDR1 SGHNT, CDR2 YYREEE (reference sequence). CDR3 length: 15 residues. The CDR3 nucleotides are TGTGCCAGCAGCTTGGGCAGAGCGTTCCAAGAGACCCAGTACTTC. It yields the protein CASSLGRAFQETQYF.

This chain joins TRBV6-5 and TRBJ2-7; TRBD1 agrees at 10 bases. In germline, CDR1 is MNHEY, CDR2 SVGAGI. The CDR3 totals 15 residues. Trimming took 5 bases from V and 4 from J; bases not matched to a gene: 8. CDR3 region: CASSPLTGGSYEQYF. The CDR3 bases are TGTGCCAGCAGTCCCCTGACAGGGGGCAGTTACGAGCAGTACTTC.

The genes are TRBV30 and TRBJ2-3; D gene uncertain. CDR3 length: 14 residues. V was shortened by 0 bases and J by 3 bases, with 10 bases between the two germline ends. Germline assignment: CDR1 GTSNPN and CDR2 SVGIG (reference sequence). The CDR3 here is CAWSVRSGTDTQYF. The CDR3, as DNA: TGTGCCTGGAGTGTTAGATCCGGTACAGATACGCAGTATTTT.

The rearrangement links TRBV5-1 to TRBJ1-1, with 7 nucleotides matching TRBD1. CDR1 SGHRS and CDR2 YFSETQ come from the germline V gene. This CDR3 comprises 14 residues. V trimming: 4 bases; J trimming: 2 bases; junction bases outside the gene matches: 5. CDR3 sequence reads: CASSQGTANTEAFF. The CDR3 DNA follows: TGCGCCAGCAGCCAGGGGACAGCCAACACTGAAGCTTTCTTT.

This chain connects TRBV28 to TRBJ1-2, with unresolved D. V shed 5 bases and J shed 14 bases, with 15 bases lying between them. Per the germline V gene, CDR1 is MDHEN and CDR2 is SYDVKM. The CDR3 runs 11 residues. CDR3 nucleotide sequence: TGTGCCAGCAGTGACCTGCGAGGAAGGACCTTC. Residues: CASSDLRGRTF.

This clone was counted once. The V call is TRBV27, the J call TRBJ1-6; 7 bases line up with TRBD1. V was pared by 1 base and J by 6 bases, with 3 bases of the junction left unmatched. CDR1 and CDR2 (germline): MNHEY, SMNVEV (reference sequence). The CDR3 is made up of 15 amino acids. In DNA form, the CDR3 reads TGTGCCAGCAGTTTATACGGGACAGCTAATTCACCCCTCCACTTT. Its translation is CASSLYGTANSPLHF.

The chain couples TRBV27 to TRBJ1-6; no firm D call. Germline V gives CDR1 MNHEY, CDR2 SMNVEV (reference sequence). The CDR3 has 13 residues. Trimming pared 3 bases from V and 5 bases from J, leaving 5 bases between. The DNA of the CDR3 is TGTGCCAGCAGTTTGCGGGATAATTCACCCCTCCACTTT. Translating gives CASSLRDNSPLHF.

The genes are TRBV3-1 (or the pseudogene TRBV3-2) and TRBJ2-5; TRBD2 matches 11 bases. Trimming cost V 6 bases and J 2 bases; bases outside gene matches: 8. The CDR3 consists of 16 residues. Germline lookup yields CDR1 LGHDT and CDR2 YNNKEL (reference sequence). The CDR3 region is CASRLTGTSGQETQYF. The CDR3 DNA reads TGTGCCAGCAGACTGACCGGGACTAGCGGTCAAGAGACCCAGTACTTC.

The CDR3 is CASSLLAGSSYEQYF. The CDR3 bases are TGCGCCAGCAGCTTACTAGCGGGGAGCTCCTACGAGCAGTACTTC. The rearrangement uses TRBV5-1 and TRBJ2-7, with 10 nucleotides matching TRBD2. V shed 2 bases and J 0 bases; nucleotides not matched to a gene: 2. In germline, CDR1 is SGHRS, CDR2 YFSETQ. This CDR3 spans 15 amino acids.

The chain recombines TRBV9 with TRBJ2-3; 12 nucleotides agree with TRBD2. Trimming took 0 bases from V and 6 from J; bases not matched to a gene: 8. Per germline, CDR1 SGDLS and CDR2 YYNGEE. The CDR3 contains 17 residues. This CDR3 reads CASSVASLAGGLDTQYF. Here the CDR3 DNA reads TGTGCCAGCAGCGTAGCCTCCCTAGCGGGGGGGTTGGATACGCAGTATTTT.

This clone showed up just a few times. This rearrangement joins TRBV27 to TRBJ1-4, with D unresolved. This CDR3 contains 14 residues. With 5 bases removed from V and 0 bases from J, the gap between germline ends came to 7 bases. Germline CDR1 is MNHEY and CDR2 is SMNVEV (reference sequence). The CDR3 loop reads CASSGLATNEKLFF. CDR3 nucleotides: TGTGCCAGCAGTGGCCTGGCAACTAATGAAAAACTGTTTTTT. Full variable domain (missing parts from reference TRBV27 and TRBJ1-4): EAQVTQNPRYLITVTGKKLTVTCSQNMNHEYMSWYRQDPGLGLRQIYYSMNVEVTDKGDVPEGYKVSRKEKRNFPLILESPSPNQTSLYFCASSGLATNEKLFFGSGTQLSVL.

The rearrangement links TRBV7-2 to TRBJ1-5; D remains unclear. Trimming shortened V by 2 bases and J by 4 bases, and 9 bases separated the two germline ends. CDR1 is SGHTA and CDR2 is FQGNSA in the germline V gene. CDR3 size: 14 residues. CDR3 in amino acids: CASSLQPGNQPQHF. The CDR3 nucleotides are TGTGCCAGCAGCTTACAACCGGGTAATCAGCCCCAGCATTTT.

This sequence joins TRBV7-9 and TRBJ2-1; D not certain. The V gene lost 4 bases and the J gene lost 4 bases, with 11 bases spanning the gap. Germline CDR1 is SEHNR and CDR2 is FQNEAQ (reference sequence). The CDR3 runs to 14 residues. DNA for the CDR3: TGTGCCAGCAGCTCCCGACACCTATACAATGAGCAGTTCTTC. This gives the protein CASSSRHLYNEQFF.